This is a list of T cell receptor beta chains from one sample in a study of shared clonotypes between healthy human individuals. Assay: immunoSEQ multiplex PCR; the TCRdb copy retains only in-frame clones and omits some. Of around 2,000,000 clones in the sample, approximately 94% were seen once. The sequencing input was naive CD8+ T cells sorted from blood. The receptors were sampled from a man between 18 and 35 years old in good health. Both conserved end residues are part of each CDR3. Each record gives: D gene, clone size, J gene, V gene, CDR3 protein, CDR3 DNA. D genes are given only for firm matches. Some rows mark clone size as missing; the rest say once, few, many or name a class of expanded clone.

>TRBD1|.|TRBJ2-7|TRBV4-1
CASRGQGVNEQYF
TGCGCCAGCAGGGGACAGGGGGTCAACGAGCAGTACTTC
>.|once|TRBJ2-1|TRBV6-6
CASSYSYSENEQFF
TGTGCCAGCAGTTACTCATACAGCGAGAATGAGCAGTTCTTC
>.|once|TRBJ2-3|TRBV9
CASSSPRGGYTDTQYF
TGTGCCAGCAGCTCCCCTAGGGGGGGGTACACAGATACGCAGTATTTT
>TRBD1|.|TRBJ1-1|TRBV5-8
CASSPRTGLNTEAFF
TGTGCCAGCAGCCCCCGGACAGGGTTGAACACTGAAGCTTTCTTT
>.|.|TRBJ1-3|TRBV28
CASSPQGLGNTIYF
TGTGCCAGCAGTCCCCAAGGCCTTGGAAACACCATATATTTT
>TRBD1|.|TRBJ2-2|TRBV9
CASSVRTGPNTGELFF
TGTGCCAGCAGCGTCCGGACAGGCCCGAACACCGGGGAGCTGTTTTTT
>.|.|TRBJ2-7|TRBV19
CASSIGLSYSLDSYEQYF
TGTGCCAGTAGTATTGGTCTCTCTTACAGTCTCGACTCCTACGAGCAGTACTTC
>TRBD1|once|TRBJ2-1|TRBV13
CASSLVGQGFEQFF
TGTGCCAGCAGCTTAGTGGGACAGGGTTTTGAGCAGTTCTTC
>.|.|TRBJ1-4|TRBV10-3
CAISESAGEAEKLFF
TGTGCCATCAGTGAGTCTGCAGGGGAAGCTGAAAAACTGTTTTTT
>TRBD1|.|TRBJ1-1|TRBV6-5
CASSYLGQGEAFF
TGTGCCAGCAGTTACCTTGGACAGGGTGAAGCTTTCTTT
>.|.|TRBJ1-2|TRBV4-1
CASSQAQLANYGYTF
TGCGCCAGCAGCCAAGCACAGCTAGCTAACTATGGCTACACCTTC
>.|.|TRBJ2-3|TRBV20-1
CSASGTDTQYF
TGCAGTGCTTCTGGAACAGATACGCAGTATTTT
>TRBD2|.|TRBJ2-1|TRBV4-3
CASSQELGLDLNEQFF
TGCGCCAGCAGCCAAGAATTGGGACTAGACCTCAATGAGCAGTTCTTC
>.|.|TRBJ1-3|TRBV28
CASSLDSFSPTYSGNTIYF
TGTGCCAGCAGTCTCGACAGTTTTTCCCCTACCTACTCTGGAAACACCATATATTTT
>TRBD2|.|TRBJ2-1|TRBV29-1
CSVALAGYNEQFF
TGCAGCGTTGCACTAGCGGGGTACAATGAGCAGTTCTTC
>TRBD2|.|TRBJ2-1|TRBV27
CASKKLADSSYNEQFF
TGTGCCAGCAAAAAACTAGCGGACAGCTCCTACAATGAGCAGTTCTTC
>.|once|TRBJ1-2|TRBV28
CASSFSLNFGYTF
TGTGCCAGCAGTTTTAGCCTTAATTTTGGCTACACCTTC
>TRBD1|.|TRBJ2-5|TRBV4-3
CASSLDREEQETQYF
TGCGCCAGCAGCCTGGACAGGGAGGAGCAAGAGACCCAGTACTTC
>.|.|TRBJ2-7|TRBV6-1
CASSDAGSLYEQYF
TGTGCCAGCAGTGATGCGGGGTCCCTTTACGAGCAGTACTTC
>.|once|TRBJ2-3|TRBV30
CAAIRNGGDTQYF
TGTGCCGCGATAAGAAACGGTGGAGATACGCAGTATTTT
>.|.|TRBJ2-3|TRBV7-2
CASSLDGGGHTDTQYF
TGTGCCAGCAGCTTAGATGGCGGGGGACACACAGATACGCAGTATTTT
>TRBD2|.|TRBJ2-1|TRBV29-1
CSVSAGLAGLREQFF
TGCAGCGTTAGCGCCGGACTAGCGGGGTTGCGTGAGCAGTTCTTC
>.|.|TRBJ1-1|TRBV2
CAITPPARMNTEAFF
TGTGCCATCACCCCTCCTGCCAGGATGAACACTGAAGCTTTCTTT
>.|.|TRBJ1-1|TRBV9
CASSGATEAFF
TGTGCCAGCAGCGGGGCCACTGAAGCTTTCTTT
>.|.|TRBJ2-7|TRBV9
CASSVARGYEQYF
TGTGCCAGCAGCGTAGCTCGGGGTTACGAGCAGTACTTC
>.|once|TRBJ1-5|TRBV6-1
CASSERTAPLSNQPQHF
TGTGCCAGCAGTGAGAGGACAGCGCCCTTAAGCAATCAGCCCCAGCATTTT
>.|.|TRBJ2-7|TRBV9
CASSVGGGLYEQYF
TGTGCCAGCAGCGTAGGGGGCGGTTTATACGAGCAGTACTTC
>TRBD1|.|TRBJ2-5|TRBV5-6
CASSSPGQGTGETQYF
TGTGCCAGCAGCTCTCCGGGACAGGGGACAGGAGAGACCCAGTACTTC
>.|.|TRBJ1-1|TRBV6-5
CASSYSGRAAEAFF
TGTGCCAGCAGTTACTCGGGCAGGGCGGCTGAAGCTTTCTTT
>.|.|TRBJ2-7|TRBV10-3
CAISREGTYEQYF
TGTGCCATCAGCCGCGAGGGTACCTACGAGCAGTACTTC
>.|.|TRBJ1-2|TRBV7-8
CASSQLGYPTNYGYTF
TGTGCCAGCAGCCAATTAGGATACCCTACTAACTATGGCTACACCTTC
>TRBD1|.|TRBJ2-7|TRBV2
CASTPGQGYEQYF
TGTGCCAGCACTCCGGGACAGGGCTACGAGCAGTACTTC
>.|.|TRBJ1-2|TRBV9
CASSGLGGNYGYTF
TGTGCCAGCAGCGGACTAGGTGGGAACTATGGCTACACCTTC
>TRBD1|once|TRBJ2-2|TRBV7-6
CASRSQGGMDGELFF
TGTGCCAGCAGATCTCAAGGGGGCATGGACGGGGAGCTGTTTTTT
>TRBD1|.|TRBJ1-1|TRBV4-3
CASSQDPPTGAGNTEAFF
TGCGCCAGCAGCCAAGATCCCCCGACAGGGGCCGGGAACACTGAAGCTTTCTTT
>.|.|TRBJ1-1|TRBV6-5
CASSYEGDAEAFF
TGTGCCAGCAGTTACGAAGGGGACGCTGAAGCTTTCTTT
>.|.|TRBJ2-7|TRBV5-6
CATTPGTDSSYEQYF
TGTGCCACTACCCCAGGGACTGACAGCTCCTACGAGCAGTACTTC
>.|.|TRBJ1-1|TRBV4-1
CASSPPGGEIGTEAFF
TGCGCCAGCAGCCCCCCGGGGGGGGAAATAGGCACTGAAGCTTTCTTT
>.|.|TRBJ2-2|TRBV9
CASSLPTGELFF
TGTGCCAGCAGCCTCCCCACTGGGGAGCTGTTTTTT
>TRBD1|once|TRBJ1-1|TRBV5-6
CASREQGWPEAFF
TGTGCCAGCAGGGAACAGGGGTGGCCTGAAGCTTTCTTT
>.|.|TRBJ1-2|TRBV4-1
CASSQDASIANYGYTF
TGCGCCAGCAGCCAAGACGCTTCGATAGCTAACTATGGCTACACCTTC
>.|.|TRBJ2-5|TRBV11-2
CASSLAGSQETQYF
TGTGCCAGCAGCTTAGCCGGCAGTCAAGAGACCCAGTACTTC
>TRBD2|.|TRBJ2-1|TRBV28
CASSLSELAGAYNEQFF
TGTGCCAGCAGTTTAAGCGAGCTAGCGGGGGCCTACAATGAGCAGTTCTTC
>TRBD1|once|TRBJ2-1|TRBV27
CASSWLTGDSEQFF
TGTGCCAGCAGTTGGCTGACTGGGGACAGTGAGCAGTTCTTC
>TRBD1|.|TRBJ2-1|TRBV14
CASSPDREYNEQFF
TGTGCCAGCAGTCCGGACAGGGAGTACAATGAGCAGTTCTTC
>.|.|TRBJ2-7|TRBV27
CAIGGAYEQYF
TGTGCCATCGGGGGTGCTTACGAGCAGTACTTC
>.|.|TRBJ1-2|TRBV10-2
CASSDYGINYGYTF
TGCGCCAGCAGTGATTATGGAATTAACTATGGCTACACCTTC
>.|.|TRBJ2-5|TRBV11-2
CASSLVGSLSETQYF
TGTGCCAGCAGCTTAGTTGGGTCATTATCAGAGACCCAGTACTTC
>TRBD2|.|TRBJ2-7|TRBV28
CASSSLGGGNEQYF
TGTGCCAGCAGTTCCCTGGGGGGAGGGAACGAGCAGTACTTC
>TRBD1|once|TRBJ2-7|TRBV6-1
CASSDVRQGIYEQYF
TGTGCCAGCAGTGATGTGAGACAGGGGATTTACGAGCAGTACTTC
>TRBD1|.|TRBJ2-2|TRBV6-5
CASSYSTGGVNGELFF
TGTGCCAGCAGTTACTCGACAGGGGGCGTTAACGGGGAGCTGTTTTTT
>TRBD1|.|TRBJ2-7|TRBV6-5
CASSPDRSSSYEQYF
TGTGCCAGCAGCCCGGACAGGTCGAGCTCCTACGAGCAGTACTTC